The clone carrying this T cell receptor beta chain was detected a few times. What it recognizes is unknown. The germline V gene encodes CDR1 SGHKS and CDR2 YYEKEE (reference sequence). The CDR3 spans 15 residues. Trimming removed 1 base at V and 2 bases at J, with 13 bases between. Every diagnosis used clinical symptoms, serum thyroxine and TRAb, thyroid ultrasound and orbital computed tomography. Fresh peripheral blood, roughly 9.3 ml, was the source of the PBMCs. The data originate from a study of T cells in Graves' hyperthyroidism and ophthalmopathy. Template material for amplifying TCR beta CDR3 regions consisted of RNA transcripts. RT-PCR in the first round (using the HTBI primer set) targeted the TCR CDR3. TCRdb processed the multiplex PCR reads anew with MiXCR; each CDR3 protein has one entry. The data hold about 380,000 distinct CDR3 sequences, with 18% observed a single time. General study findings and limits: Within blood appeared most thyroid clonotypes that had expanded above 0.001. Ophthalmopathy prediction by the model preceded onset by a median approximately 6.9 months.

This clonotype was sampled from a man between 18 and 35 years old with Graves' ophthalmopathy. Sequenced: blood. The J gene is TRBJ2-7, the V gene TRBV5-5; a possible D gene is TRBD1 (5 bases). CDR3 sequence (DNA): TGTGCCAGCAGCTTGACAGGATCTAACACCTACGAGCAGTACTTC. Amino acids: CASSLTGSNTYEQYF.